The 6 T cell receptor beta chains below were found in one sample sequenced in a study of control samples from healthy donors and cancer patients. TCRdb's table, derived via immunoSEQ multiplex PCR, lists solely in-frame clones and lacks some. Here the sample spans some 220,000 clones, roughly 94% being singletons. Sequenced: blood. These receptors were obtained from a man between 50 and 59 years old in good health.

This clone was seen just once. V usage is TRBV5-1 and J usage is TRBJ2-3; the D is unclear. V shed 0 bases and J shed 0 bases, with 8 bases lying between them. The germline gives CDR1 SGHRS, CDR2 YFSETQ. CDR3 length equals 15 residues. DNA of the CDR3: TGCGCCAGCAGCTTGGCAAGGCCTAGCACAGATACGCAGTATTTT. Translating it yields CASSLARPSTDTQYF.

This chain uses TRBV6-5 with TRBJ2-5; D might be TRBD1 (6 bases). This CDR3 comprises 11 residues. The V end was cut by 5 bases, the J end by 8 bases, with 9 bases between. Looked up from germline, CDR1 is MNHEY and CDR2 is SVGAGI. The CDR3 here is CASSLTGTQYF. CDR3 DNA sequence: TGTGCCAGCAGTCTGACAGGTACCCAGTACTTC.

This rearrangement joins TRBV4-3 to TRBJ1-1; D is ambiguous. The V end was cut by 0 bases, the J end by 5 bases, with 10 bases between. In germline, CDR1 is LGHNA, CDR2 YSLEER. The CDR3 loop spans 14 amino acids. CDR3 amino acids: CASSQDRLSTEAFF. The DNA for the CDR3 is TGCGCCAGCAGCCAAGATCGGCTGTCTACTGAAGCTTTCTTT.

The chain links TRBV5-1 to TRBJ2-7; 9 bases map to TRBD1. Germline V CDR1 and CDR2: SGHRS, YFSETQ. V lost 4 bases, J lost 3 bases, and 5 bases stayed unmatched. This CDR3 has 14 amino acids. The DNA of the CDR3 is TGCGCCAGCAGCAGGGGACAGGGCCTCTACGAGCAGTACTTC. Protein sequence: CASSRGQGLYEQYF.

The rearrangement links TRBV6-2 or TRBV6-3 to TRBJ1-2; D might be TRBD1 (6 bases). Germline CDR1 is MNHEY and CDR2 is SVGEGT. With 1 base removed from V and 4 bases from J, the gap between germline ends came to 10 bases. CDR3 length: 14 residues. The CDR3 DNA reads as TGTGCCAGCAGTTACTTGGACAGCTTCTATGGCTACACCTTC. Protein sequence: CASSYLDSFYGYTF.

The CDR3 here is CASSLQDTQYF. CDR3 coding DNA: TGTGCCAGCAGTCTTCAGGATACGCAGTATTTT. The chain employs TRBV2 and TRBJ2-3; D not certain. V was shortened by 5 bases and J by 6 bases, with 6 bases between the two germline ends. CDR1 is SNHLY, CDR2 FYNNEI, per germline. The CDR3 consists of 11 residues.